This entry describes one T cell receptor (beta chain). Its antigen is undetermined. Germline CDR1 is DFQATT and CDR2 is SNEGSKA (reference sequence). CDR3 length: 19 residues. The V and J ends lost 0 bases and 1 base, in that order; junction bases with no gene match: 12. In TCRdb, the RT-PCR reads were re-called with MiXCR into one record per CDR3 protein. Of some 800,000 distinct CDR3 sequences listed, 21% are singletons. This entry belongs to a study of response to subunit inactivated influenza vaccine. General study findings and limits: T cells newly recruited by each seasonal influenza vaccination are few, the authors suggested.

This sequence originates from a man aged 50-60 years who received an inactivated influenza vaccine. The gene calls are TRBV20-1 and TRBJ1-6; 7 bases are shared with TRBD1. The starting material was PBMCs from blood, obtained roughly 5 days after vaccination. The CDR3 nucleotides read TGCAGTGCTAGAGATGCCAGGGGGAAGTTTTTATCCTATAATTCACCCCTCCACTTT. Its protein product is CSARDARGKFLSYNSPLHF.